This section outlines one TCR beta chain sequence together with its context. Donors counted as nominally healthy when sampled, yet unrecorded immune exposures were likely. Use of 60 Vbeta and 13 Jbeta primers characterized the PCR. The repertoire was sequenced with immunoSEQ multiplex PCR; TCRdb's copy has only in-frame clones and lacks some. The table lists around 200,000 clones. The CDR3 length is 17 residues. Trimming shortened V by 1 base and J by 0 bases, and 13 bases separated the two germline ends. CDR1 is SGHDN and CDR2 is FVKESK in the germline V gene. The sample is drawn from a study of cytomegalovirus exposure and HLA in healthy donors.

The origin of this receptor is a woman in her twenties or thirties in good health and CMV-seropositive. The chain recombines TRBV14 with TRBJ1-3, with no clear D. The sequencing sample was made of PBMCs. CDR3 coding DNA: TGTGCCAGCAGCCAAGGGGCAGGAGGATACTCTGGAAACACCATATATTTT. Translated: CASSQGAGGYSGNTIYF.